The text below deals with one T cell receptor beta chain. No antigen is known for it. Per-base qualities were not stored, and no clone one base away is much larger. These data come from a study of T cells after posttransplantation cyclophosphamide (dated by TCRdb to the mid-2010s). Background for the entire study: Using TRB sequencing, the study followed how the T cell repertoire rebuilt after myeloablative bone marrow transplantation with posttransplantation cyclophosphamide given as GVHD prophylaxis. Antigen receptor sequencing was done on samples from about 38 PTCy-treated patients and from around 15 related bone marrow donors of those patients. TRB sequencing was performed on blood from all 35 or so PTCy patients with 1-year posttransplant specimens. In 3 patients, up to about 3 additional blood samples taken between 2 and 5.2 years after transplant also underwent TRB sequencing, as did pretransplant blood from a handful of patients. Because TRA and TRB clonality were tightly correlated in 8 or 9 samples, subsequent TCR analyses were focused on TRB only. Public TRB sequences were checked against a database of over 3,500 sequences associated with responses to pathogens, tumor antigens, self-antigens and alloantigens.

The germline V and J ends show losses of 4 bases and 4 bases respectively, and no gene match explains 6 bases of the junction. There are 15 amino acids in the CDR3, from cysteine to phenylalanine inclusive. The retained sequence is limited to the CDR3, 45 bases, with the frame set at the first base. The germline V gene (reference sequence) gives CDR1 as LNHDA and CDR2 as SQIVND. The sample's treatment or condition label, in plain terms: high-dose cyclophosphamide on days +3 and +4 as single-agent GVHD prophylaxis. Busulfan and fludarabine conditioning, a related or unrelated marrow graft, and cyclophosphamide on days +3 and +4 were given to PTCy patients. The PTCy-treated patients were enrolled in a prospective multi-institutional clinical trial. Mononuclear cells from peripheral blood and bone marrow were separated by Ficoll-Hypaque density centrifugation and then cryopreserved. CD4+ and CD8+ T cells, including naive and memory subsets, were sorted by FACS on a FACSAria II.

Study-wide findings and limitations: Across the 45 patients, TRB clonality was highly associated with recipient CMV seropositivity and CMV reactivation, and diversity with PTCy was similar to that in the CNI/methotrexate controls. The TRB repertoires of T cells infiltrating skin or GI tract showed only limited overlap with the TRB repertoires of T cells in blood. At 1-2 months, donor-recipient similarity was low but rose over the first year, and the later blood repertoires were often dominated by donor CD8+ memory clones.

TRB sequencing was run on genomic DNA with either the immunoSEQ assay at survey resolution or the hsTCRB kit. As for how the authors treated the data: Initial read processing used immunoSEQ software, and repertoire analyses used the LymphoSeq R package. Clonality was computed as 1 minus normalized Shannon entropy, and a Gini coefficient was also calculated for each TRB dataset. To infer phenotypes in unsorted samples, TRB sequences from sorted subsets of the recipient or donor were mapped onto unsorted samples from the same recipient. Not all clones reach the TCRdb copy of this immuneACCESS table, which keeps in-frame sequences only. Checked studies attribute under half of the gap to unresolved V genes and leave the rest unexplained. V, J and clone size were drawn from that table, and D and trimming were deduced from the DNA. The sample yields roughly 4,100 clones; over 80% were counted once. Together, the top ten hold less than 7.5% of the sample.

This chain is built from TRBV19 and TRBJ2-2; TRBD2 lines up with 7 middle nucleotides. The sample in question was CD4+ T cells sorted from blood, obtained just over 240 days after a stem cell transplant with posttransplant cyclophosphamide. The TCR originated in a young adult male patient who received an allogeneic stem cell transplant from a related donor, was CMV-positive, and had no GVHD. Some T cells seen after a transplant may have their origin in the graft donor. The nucleotides are TGTGCCAGTAGTACCCAGCGGGGAACCACCGGGGAGCTGTTTTTT. Its translation is CASSTQRGTTGELFF. The CDR3 plus the reference TRBV19 and TRBJ2-2 genes for the other parts give the full variable domain: DGGITQSPKYLFRKEGQNVTLSCEQNLNHDAMYWYRQDPGQGLRLIYYSQIVNDFQKGDIAEGYSVSREKKESFPLTVTSAQKNPTAFYLCASSTQRGTTGELFFGEGSRLTVL.